The sequence of this TCR beta chain was determined in a study of blood T cell repertoires in COVID-19. Overall study: T cells, B-cell-depleted T cells, or PBMCs provided the cDNA or gDNA that served as material.

Authors' analysis steps: Amplification of reference gene primers provided the estimated nucleated cell counts. Profiled with immunoSEQ multiplex PCR; TCRdb holds only in-frame clones, not every one. V, J and clone size are those of that table, while D and trimming were read from the DNA. The repertoire holds roughly 53,000 clones, with approximately 91% as singletons. This CDR3 comprises 13 residues. Germline lookup yields CDR1 SNHLY and CDR2 FYNNEI. With 7 bases removed from V and 5 bases from J, the gap between germline ends came to 14 bases. Sequencing used peripheral blood. The TCR was taken from a human donor in a cohort sampled during active COVID-19. This sequence joins TRBV2 and TRBJ2-5; no clear D gene. The CDR3 spells CASTRLRSETQYF. The CDR3 DNA follows: TGTGCCAGCACTCGTCTCCGGAGCGAGACCCAGTACTTC. The complete variable domain, with remaining parts taken from reference TRBV2 and TRBJ2-5, reads EPEVTQTPSHQVTQMGQEVILRCVPISNHLYFYWYRQILGQKVEFLVSFYNNEISEKSEIFDDQFSVERPDGSNFTLKIRSTKLEDSAMYFCASTRLRSETQYFGPGTRLLVL.